The 21 T cell receptor beta chains below were found in one sample sequenced in a study of cytomegalovirus exposure and HLA in healthy donors. PCR employed 60 Vbeta and 13 Jbeta primers. Produced via immunoSEQ multiplex PCR; TCRdb's table is partial and in-frame only. There are 150,000 to 170,000 clones in the sample; about four fifths occur only once, and over 2.5% lies in the top ten. The sample taken for sequencing was PBMCs. The receptors originated from a man younger than 35 in good health and CMV-seronegative.

The chain uses TRBV5-1 and TRBJ2-3; D ambiguous. V gave up 2 bases and J gave up 3 bases, with 13 bases separating them. CDR1 is SGHRS, CDR2 YFSETQ, per germline. The CDR3 consists of 15 residues. For the CDR3, the DNA is TGCGCCAGCAGCTTTACACAGCCCCCGACAGATACGCAGTATTTT. Its protein is CASSFTQPPTDTQYF.

In its sample, this clone was seen a few times. The chain combines TRBV7-2 with TRBJ1-3; TRBD1 is a possible D gene (6 bases). V was cut by 7 bases and J by 5 bases, with 15 bases left in between. The CDR3 totals 14 residues. The V gene's germline CDR1 is SGHTA and CDR2 FQGNSA. The CDR3 loop reads CASTSRGHRNTIYF. DNA for the CDR3: TGTGCCAGCACCTCCAGGGGACACAGAAACACCATATATTTT.

V gene TRBV5-6 combines with J gene TRBJ2-1, with 9 bases matching TRBD1. Germline V CDR1 and CDR2: SGHDT, YYEEEE. V dropped 2 bases and J dropped 3; count of bases not matched to a gene: 6. The CDR3 has 16 amino acids. The CDR3 sequence: CASSFGTGGYYNEQFF. CDR3 DNA: TGTGCCAGCAGCTTTGGTACAGGGGGCTACTACAATGAGCAGTTCTTC.

V and J are TRBV5-1 and TRBJ1-2, with TRBD1 as a possible D gene (5 bases). Germline V gene data show CDR1 as SGHRS and CDR2 as YFSETQ. Trimming pared 4 bases from V and 2 bases from J, leaving 15 bases between. The CDR3 covers 15 residues. This chain's CDR3 is CASSLPGGANYGYTF. The CDR3 DNA sequence: TGCGCCAGCAGCCTGCCCGGCGGGGCAAACTATGGCTACACCTTC. Variable domain in full (rest from reference TRBV5-1 and TRBJ1-2): KAGVTQTPRYLIKTRGQQVTLSCSPISGHRSVSWYQQTPGQGLQFLFEYFSETQRNKGNFPGRFSGRQFSNSRSEMNVSTLELGDSALYLCASSLPGGANYGYTFGSGTRLTVV.

J is TRBJ1-2 and V is TRBV19; 9 nucleotides agree with TRBD1. V gave up 4 bases and J gave up 7 bases; unmatched junction bases: 4. The CDR3 runs 13 residues. Germline values: CDR1 LNHDA, CDR2 SQIVND (reference sequence). The DNA of the CDR3 is TGTGCCAGTAGTAGGGGACAGGGTGGTGGCTACACCTTC. It codes for CASSRGQGGGYTF.

The genes are TRBV4-3 and TRBJ2-7; maybe TRBD2 (6 bases). The germline V gene encodes CDR1 LGHNA and CDR2 YSLEER. The germline V and J ends were trimmed by 0 bases and 3 bases, with 18 bases remaining between them. This CDR3 comprises 17 residues. The CDR3 DNA reads as TGCGCCAGCAGCCAAGATCGGCGAGGTGGGGGGTTCTACGAGCAGTACTTC. It translates to CASSQDRRGGGFYEQYF.

The chain couples TRBV5-6 to TRBJ2-7, with D perhaps matching TRBD1 (6 bases). Trimming removed 4 bases at V and 0 bases at J, with 11 bases between. The germline V gene has CDR1 SGHDT and CDR2 YYEEEE. The CDR3 totals 14 residues. This CDR3 reads CASSALDSSYEQYV. The CDR3 DNA sequence: TGTGCCAGCAGCGCTTTGGACAGCTCCTACGAGCAGTACGTC.

This chain uses TRBV5-4 with TRBJ2-5, with TRBD2 matching 9 bases. The CDR3 has 15 residues. CDR1 SGHNT and CDR2 YYREEE come from the germline V gene (reference sequence). Germline trimming cut 6 bases from V and 4 bases from J; bases unmatched to any gene: 10. This CDR3 is CASTPLAGAAETQYF. CDR3 DNA: TGTGCCAGCACCCCGTTAGCGGGGGCGGCAGAGACCCAGTACTTC.

This clone has a single count. The chain carries TRBV5-4 and TRBJ2-1, with TRBD1 matching over 8 bases. After removal of 3 bases from V and 5 bases from J, the junction contained 4 bases not matched to a gene. The CDR3 contains 14 residues. Germline CDR1 and CDR2: SGHNT and YYREEE (reference sequence). In DNA form, the CDR3 reads TGTGCCAGCAGCTCGACAGGGGACAACAATGAGCAGTTCTTC. It codes for CASSSTGDNNEQFF.

V gene TRBV30 combines with J gene TRBJ1-2; TRBD1 might be the D (6 bases). V was shortened by 5 bases and J by 4 bases, with 14 bases between the two germline ends. This CDR3 is built from 13 residues. CDR1 is GTSNPN and CDR2 is SVGIG in the germline V gene (reference sequence). CDR3 sequence (DNA): TGTGCCTGGCGCTCAACAGGGATCTATGGCTACACCTTC. Amino acid sequence: CAWRSTGIYGYTF.

The gene calls are TRBV27 and TRBJ2-1; 7 nucleotides match TRBD2. The CDR3 runs to 13 residues. V lost 6 bases, J lost 5 bases, and 4 bases stayed unmatched. Germline CDR1 is MNHEY and CDR2 is SMNVEV (reference sequence). As DNA, the CDR3 is TGTGCCAGCAGCCCAGGACTAGACAATGAGCAGTTCTTC. Translation gives CASSPGLDNEQFF.

This clone showed up just once. The rearrangement joins TRBV11-2 to TRBJ2-3; 8 nucleotides match TRBD2. Trimming took 3 bases from V and 5 from J; bases not matched to a gene: 7. This CDR3 has 15 residues. Germline CDR1 is SGHAT and CDR2 is FQNNGV. Written as DNA, the CDR3 is TGTGCCAGCAGCTTTTCCAGCGGGGGTCAAGATACGCAGTATTTT. Its protein product is CASSFSSGGQDTQYF.

V and J are TRBV19 and TRBJ2-2; weak D call: TRBD2 (6 bases). V shed 5 bases and J shed 7 bases, with 14 bases lying between them. This CDR3 is built from 14 residues. CDR1 and CDR2 (germline): LNHDA, SQIVND (reference sequence). CDR3 loop: CASSQRGSGGELFF. CDR3 in DNA: TGTGCCAGTAGTCAACGGGGGAGTGGCGGGGAGCTGTTTTTT.

The rearrangement joins TRBV29-1 to TRBJ1-2; D call uncertain. Deletions cut 6 bases from V and 8 bases from J, with 16 bases between. Germline V gene sequence: CDR1 SQVTM, CDR2 ANQGSEA. The CDR3 consists of 12 residues. This chain's CDR3 is CSVRREAGGYTF. CDR3 bases: TGCAGCGTCAGGCGCGAGGCGGGGGGCTACACCTTC.

In this sample, this clone turned up a few times. The rearrangement joins TRBV7-2 to TRBJ2-3; tentatively, D is TRBD1 (5 bases). The V end lost 3 bases, the J end lost 3 bases, and 10 bases lay between the germline ends. This CDR3 is 14 amino acids long. The V gene's germline CDR1 is SGHTA and CDR2 FQGNSA. This CDR3 is CASSFSRTTDTQYF. CDR3 nucleotide sequence: TGTGCCAGCAGCTTCTCCAGGACAACAGATACGCAGTATTTT.

V and J are TRBV9 and TRBJ1-2, with a possible D match to TRBD1 (6 bases). V was pared by 0 bases and J by 4 bases, with 10 bases between. This CDR3 contains 14 residues. Germline assignment: CDR1 SGDLS and CDR2 YYNGEE. CDR3: CASSVADRPYGYTF. The CDR3, as DNA: TGTGCCAGCAGCGTAGCTGACAGGCCCTATGGCTACACCTTC.

The rearrangement joins TRBV4-3 to TRBJ1-1; tentatively, D is TRBD1 (6 bases). V lost 0 bases and J 8 bases, leaving 10 bases between the germline ends. The length of the CDR3 is 13 residues. Germline values: CDR1 LGHNA, CDR2 YSLEER. The CDR3 region has the DNA TGCGCCAGCAGCCAAGATCGCGACAGGGAAGCTTTCTTT. Protein sequence: CASSQDRDREAFF.

This clone was seen just once. Here the CDR3 reads CASSEGPYNSPLHF. The CDR3 region has the DNA TGTGCCAGCAGTGAGGGGCCTTATAATTCACCCCTCCACTTT. The rearrangement uses TRBV2 and TRBJ1-6; D perhaps matches TRBD1 (5 bases). The germline V gene encodes CDR1 SNHLY and CDR2 FYNNEI. V lost 3 bases and J 4 bases, leaving 7 bases between the germline ends. This CDR3 region has 14 residues.

This sequence joins TRBV19 and TRBJ2-1, with D possibly TRBD2 on 7 matching bases. The germline V and J ends were trimmed by 0 bases and 3 bases, with 18 bases remaining between them. Germline assignment: CDR1 LNHDA and CDR2 SQIVND (reference sequence). This CDR3 has 18 amino acids. The CDR3 bases are TGTGCCAGTAGTATAGACATAAAAGGGGGACTAAGCTACAATGAGCAGTTCTTC. This codes for CASSIDIKGGLSYNEQFF. The full variable domain, with the rest looked up from reference TRBV19 and TRBJ2-1, is DGGITQSPKYLFRKEGQNVTLSCEQNLNHDAMYWYRQDPGQGLRLIYYSQIVNDFQKGDIAEGYSVSREKKESFPLTVTSAQKNPTAFYLCASSIDIKGGLSYNEQFFGPGTRLTVL.

This chain connects TRBV28 to TRBJ1-1; TRBD1 matches at 8 bases. The germline V gene encodes CDR1 MDHEN and CDR2 SYDVKM. Trimming took 3 bases from V and 8 from J; bases not matched to a gene: 5. This CDR3 comprises 13 residues. The CDR3 sequence is CASSFLRGREAFF. DNA of the CDR3: TGTGCCAGCAGTTTCCTCAGGGGGCGGGAAGCTTTCTTT.

The J gene is TRBJ2-5, the V gene TRBV19; 10 nucleotides align to TRBD1. The CDR3 covers 16 residues. J lost 5 bases, V lost 5 bases, and 11 bases had no gene match. Germline lookup yields CDR1 LNHDA and CDR2 SQIVND (reference sequence). Here the CDR3 reads CASSPGTGVLRETQYF. The DNA of the CDR3 is TGTGCCAGTAGTCCCGGGACAGGGGTATTACGGGAGACCCAGTACTTC.